This T cell receptor (beta chain) was sequenced for a study of CD8 T cells in Susac syndrome. RNA totalling roughly 0.45 to 1 ug underwent reverse transcription with random hexamers. TCRdb re-derived calls from the immunoSEQ multiplex PCR reads in MiXCR, one entry per CDR3 protein. In the table there are fewer than 150,000 distinct CDR3 sequences, around nine tenths of which are singletons. Between the trimmed V and J ends, which lost 8 bases and 6 bases, there was a span of 13 bases. Germline V gene sequence: CDR1 MNHEY, CDR2 SMNVEV (reference sequence). There are 12 residues in the CDR3. Sequencing was performed on CD8+ T cells from PBMCs. The chain combines TRBV27 with TRBJ1-2; D call uncertain. The receptor's source is a human donor with multiple sclerosis. The CDR3 bases are TGTGCCAGCTACACCCCTTTAGATGGCTACACCTTC. This encodes CASYTPLDGYTF.